This T cell receptor (beta chain) was profiled in a study of T cell changes during pregnancy in multiple sclerosis. The germline V gene has CDR1 SEHNR and CDR2 FQNEAQ (reference sequence). Trimming stripped 1 base from V and 9 bases from J, with 13 bases between. This CDR3 is 14 amino acids long. Profiling relied on immunoSEQ multiplex PCR, and the TCRdb table lists in-frame clones only, not all of them. Among about 32,000 clones, around 92% were seen once, and the ten largest hold about 3.8%. The chain uses TRBV7-9 and TRBJ2-1; no clear D gene. The receptor was isolated from a female donor in good health, enrolled as a control in a pregnancy study. Sequenced here: CD8+ T cells from peripheral blood mononuclear cells, sampled in the second trimester of pregnancy. The CDR3 DNA reads TGTGCCAGCAGCTTAGACAGCTTGATGGGTGAGCAGTTCTTC. This translates into CASSLDSLMGEQFF.